Sequencing of this TCR beta chain was carried out in a study of patients and donors after allogeneic stem cell transplantation. This clonotype was counted a few times. MiXCR, run by TCRdb on the RT-PCR reads, gives a single entry per CDR3 protein. This sample has some 960,000 distinct CDR3 sequences; roughly 18% occur once, and the top ten carry 5% to 6.5%. The sequence came from a human donor who was either an allogeneic HSCT recipient or a stem cell or donor lymphocyte infusion donor (not recorded which). It is not recorded whose cells these are; they may come from a transplant donor. The specimen was blood, either unsorted or a sorted T cell fraction (not recorded which).

The CDR3 region has the DNA TGCGCCAGCAGCCCGGACAGGGAGCATGGCTACACCTTC. Translation gives CASSPDREHGYTF. V gene TRBV5-1 combines with J gene TRBJ1-2; 8 nucleotides match TRBD1. CDR3 size: 13 residues. In germline, CDR1 is SGHRS, CDR2 YFSETQ. V was clipped by 4 bases and J by 6 bases; unmatched bases: 5.